This T cell receptor beta chain was identified during a study of T cells after yellow fever vaccination (dated 2019 in TCRdb). About the full investigation: The SMART-Seq v4 Ultra Low Input RNA kit was used to prepare libraries from fractions with low cell numbers. Blood samples were taken at several timepoints before and after primary and secondary immunization, and bulk PBMC replicates and cell subsets were isolated. To track T-cell clones before and after primary and booster YFV17D yellow fever vaccination, bulk TCR alpha and beta repertoires were sequenced longitudinally. The cohort comprised two healthy male donors, one aged 18 to 29 and one aged 30 to 39 years.

Reading the label with the study, this specimen's treatment or condition is: live attenuated yellow fever vaccine strain. Two biological replicates of bulk PBMCs were collected at each blood-draw timepoint. PBMCs were isolated from peripheral blood using a standard Ficoll-Paque protocol. TriZol was used to extract RNA from bulk PBMCs, from CD4 and CD8 fractions, and from dextramer-positive and dextramer-negative fractions. TCR cDNA was made using 5'RACE template switching, a step that added a universal primer site and unique molecular identifiers. Priming for cDNA synthesis came from both the TCR alpha and TCR beta constant segments. Libraries were amplified in two PCR steps, with sample barcodes and sequencing adapters added in the second step. Sequencing of libraries was done on Illumina HiSeq 2500 (2x100 bp) or NovaSeq (2x150 bp). Turning to the authors' computational methods: MIGEC was used to demultiplex reads and collapse the reads into UMI consensus sequences, and MiXCR was used for V(D)J alignment. Vaccine-responding clonotypes were identified with edgeR using replicate PBMC samples, with FDR below 0.01 and a log2 fold change above 5 up to day 15 being required. Each bulk clonotype was labeled CD4 or CD8 based on which sequenced repertoire, CD4 or CD8, contained the clonotype at higher abundance. TCRdb's own reprocessing of the public reads used fastp at Q25 and MiXCR and kept productive beta chains. Each CDR3 protein appears once, grouped with its most common genes and DNA. TCRdb, not the authors, supplied the V and J calls. In this sample the table shows fewer than 450,000 distinct CDR3 sequences, about 7.8% of which occur a single time. The top ten hold roughly 15% of the sample.

V loses 0 bases, J loses 3 bases, and the germline ends lie 10 bases apart. The CDR3 has 15 amino acids, counting the end cysteine and phenylalanine. Only the CDR3 portion is preserved as DNA: 45 bases, with reading frame beginning at the first base. The germline V gene encodes CDR1 MNHEY and CDR2 SVGAGI. This clonotype has more than one count but fewer than ten. The clone's antigen remains unknown. No base-level quality is on record; no much larger clone is a single base apart. General study outcomes and caveats: After the booster, most clones that had expanded after primary vaccination were detected again (approximately 95% of CD4 and more than 85% of CD8), suggesting broad maintenance of memory. A small fraction of clonotypes appeared in both the CD4 and CD8 compartments, likely as a result of convergent recombination. Only two donors were included in the study, so the extent to which the findings can be generalized is limited. Because abundant contaminating clonotypes from the bulk population could be contained in FACS-sorted repertoires, computational filtering was required. Compared with the primary T-cell response, the secondary T-cell response was faster but weaker, reaching its peak on day 5 rather than on day 15.

This TCR derives from a man younger than 35 who received the YFV17D yellow fever vaccine. The chain couples TRBV6-5 to TRBJ2-3, with no reliable assignment of the D segment. Sequences were derived from PBMCs, sampled more than 35 days after the first yellow fever vaccination. The DNA sequence is as follows: TGTGCCAGCAGTTACTCGAACGGCCCGACAGATACGCAGTATTTT. This encodes CASSYSNGPTDTQYF.